Listed here are 22 T cell receptor beta chains from one sample, sequenced in a study of OX40 agonist ivuxolimab in advanced cancers. The data were produced by immunoSEQ multiplex PCR, yet TCRdb's version contains in-frame clones alone and is incomplete. The table records approximately 65,000 clones, 70% to 90% of them present only once. The sequenced sample was CD4+ or CD8+ T cells sorted from blood, obtained in a trial of the OX40 agonist ivuxolimab. Receptors were obtained from an adult with an advanced solid tumor such as melanoma, head and neck, liver or kidney cancer.

V and J are TRBV7-2 and TRBJ2-2; D might be TRBD2 (5 bases). Trimming left V 4 bases short and J 3 bases short, with 9 bases between. The CDR3 is 14 residues long. CDR1 and CDR2 from the germline V gene are SGHTA and FQGNSA. CDR3 loop: CASSSRTDTGELFF. CDR3 in DNA: TGTGCCAGCAGCTCAAGGACTGACACCGGGGAGCTGTTTTTT.

CDR3 DNA sequence: TGTGCCAGCAGCTTAGCGCTTCAGTATAGAACCTACGAGCAGTACTTC. Amino acids: CASSLALQYRTYEQYF. The V call is TRBV7-9, the J call TRBJ2-5; no definite D call. The end of the DNA aligns better with TRBJ2-7, so the J call may be wrong. Germline V gene lookup returns CDR1 SEHNR and CDR2 FQNEAQ (reference sequence). CDR3 length: 16 amino acids.

This rearrangement joins TRBV7-3 to TRBJ2-7; weak D call: TRBD1 (5 bases). V lost 6 bases, J lost 5 bases, and 14 bases lay in between. The CDR3 extends over 13 amino acids. CDR1 and CDR2 (germline): SGHTA, FQGTGA. The CDR3 loop is CASRLPSGNEQYF. The CDR3, as DNA: TGTGCCAGCAGATTACCCTCAGGGAACGAGCAGTACTTC. The variable domain in full, with the rest retrieved from reference TRBV7-3 and TRBJ2-7, is GAGVSQTPSNKVTEKGKYVELRCDPISGHTALYWYRQSLGQGPEFLIYFQGTGAADDSGLPNDRFFAVRPEGSVSTLKIQRTERGDSAVYLCASRLPSGNEQYFGPGTRLTVT.

The V and J genes are TRBV14 and TRBJ1-2; 12 positions match TRBD1. The CDR3 is 14 amino acids. V lost 5 bases and J lost 7; bases outside the gene matches: 5. Per the germline V gene, CDR1 is SGHDN and CDR2 is FVKESK. CDR3 loop: CASSASGQGAGYTF. CDR3 DNA: TGTGCCAGCAGCGCCTCGGGACAGGGGGCTGGCTACACCTTC.

The chain recombines TRBV18 with TRBJ2-2; the match to TRBD1 covers 8 bases. V dropped 4 bases and J dropped 6; count of bases not matched to a gene: 4. The CDR3 contains 14 residues. Germline CDR1 reads KGHSH; CDR2 reads LQKENI. The DNA of the CDR3 is TGTGCCAGCTCACAGGCGACAGGGGCCGGGGAGCTGTTTTTT. This encodes CASSQATGAGELFF.

This clone was seen once. The chain joins TRBV18 to TRBJ2-5, with D perhaps TRBD1 (6 bases). Trimming removed 5 bases from V and 2 bases from J, with 24 bases in between. The CDR3 spans 18 residues. CDR1 and CDR2 from the germline V gene are KGHSH and LQKENI. CDR3 coding DNA: TGTGCCAGCTCAAGGAACAGGGCTTCTACGATCTATCAAGAGACCCAGTACTTC. Its translation is CASSRNRASTIYQETQYF. The complete variable domain, with remaining parts taken from reference TRBV18 and TRBJ2-5, reads NAGVMQNPRHLVRRRGQEARLRCSPMKGHSHVYWYRQLPEEGLKFMVYLQKENIIDESGMPKERFSAEFPKEGPSILRIQQVVRGDSAAYFCASSRNRASTIYQETQYFGPGTRLLVL.

With respect to this clone: Other DNA sequences in this sample translate to the same CDR3. The V and J genes are TRBV6-4 and TRBJ2-2; D gene uncertain. CDR3 length: 15 amino acids. Trimming cost V 2 bases and J 0 bases, with 7 bases left between them. Germline V CDR1 and CDR2: MRHNA, SNTAGT. CDR3 nucleotide sequence: TGTGCCAGCAGTGACCGGCCTGCGAACACCGGGGAGCTGTTTTTT. Protein product: CASSDRPANTGELFF.

V usage is TRBV15 and J usage is TRBJ2-7; D gene uncertain. Germline-derived CDR1 and CDR2 are LNHNV and YYDKDF (reference sequence). Between the trimmed V and J ends, which lost 0 bases and 2 bases, there was a span of 5 bases. This CDR3 is built from 13 residues. The CDR3 DNA reads as TGTGCCACCAGCAGAGATACGCCCTACGAGCAGTACTTC. Its translation: CATSRDTPYEQYF.

This rearrangement joins TRBV2 to TRBJ2-1, with TRBD1 matching over 7 bases. This CDR3 region has 11 residues. Looked up from germline, CDR1 is SNHLY and CDR2 is FYNNEI. The ends lost 5 bases at V and 15 bases at J; junction bases unmatched: 7. The CDR3 nucleotides are TGTGCCAGCAGTACCGACAGGGTCCCGTTCTTC. This gives the protein CASSTDRVPFF.

V gene TRBV7-9 combines with J gene TRBJ2-3; D perhaps matches TRBD2 (5 bases). The CDR3 length is 16 residues. Germline V gene data show CDR1 as SEHNR and CDR2 as FQNEAQ (reference sequence). V lost 2 bases and J 0 bases, leaving 12 bases between the germline ends. CDR3 sequence: CASSLRGTRSTDTQYF. The CDR3 DNA follows: TGTGCCAGCAGCTTACGGGGAACCCGCAGCACAGATACGCAGTATTTT.

This clone was observed a handful of times. The chain carries TRBV13 and TRBJ1-1; D unclear. The germline V gene encodes CDR1 PRHDT and CDR2 FYEKMQ (reference sequence). The length of the CDR3 is 13 residues. Trimming took 2 bases from V and 2 from J, leaving 6 bases between them. CDR3 nucleotide sequence: TGTGCCAGCAGCTTAAAAGGAAACACTGAAGCTTTCTTT. Its protein is CASSLKGNTEAFF.

V gene TRBV18 combines with J gene TRBJ2-1; D might be TRBD2 (5 bases). The CDR3 runs to 11 residues. V was pared by 2 bases and J by 9 bases, with 5 bases between. The germline V gene has CDR1 KGHSH and CDR2 LQKENI. CDR3 protein: CASSPEGEQFF. DNA for the CDR3: TGTGCCAGCTCACCAGAGGGTGAGCAGTTCTTC.

The chain uses TRBV2 and TRBJ2-7; D possibly matches TRBD1 or TRBD2 (5 bases each). The CDR3 contains 14 residues. The germline V gene encodes CDR1 SNHLY and CDR2 FYNNEI. Trimming pared 2 bases from V and 4 bases from J, leaving 12 bases between. CDR3 nucleotide sequence: TGTGCCAGCAGTGAAAGACAGACTAATTACGAGCAGTACTTC. It translates to CASSERQTNYEQYF.

This clone showed up just a few times. This chain connects TRBV10-1 to TRBJ2-2; D remains ambiguous. The CDR3 runs 13 residues. In germline, CDR1 is WNHNN, CDR2 SYGVQD (reference sequence). V was clipped by 3 bases and J by 8 bases, with 10 bases between them. The CDR3 DNA sequence: TGCGCCAGCAGTGACAGTACTCGGGGGGAGCTGTTTTTT. Translating gives CASSDSTRGELFF.

The chain uses TRBV18 and TRBJ1-1; no firm D call. This CDR3 contains 12 residues. V lost 1 base and J 6 bases, leaving 6 bases between the germline ends. CDR1 and CDR2 (germline): KGHSH, LQKENI. Written as DNA, the CDR3 is TGTGCCAGCTCACCACGTGCGGCTGAAGCTTTCTTT. It specifies CASSPRAAEAFF. The full variable domain, its missing parts supplied by reference TRBV18 and TRBJ1-1, is NAGVMQNPRHLVRRRGQEARLRCSPMKGHSHVYWYRQLPEEGLKFMVYLQKENIIDESGMPKERFSAEFPKEGPSILRIQQVVRGDSAAYFCASSPRAAEAFFGQGTRLTVV.

V gene TRBV7-6 combines with J gene TRBJ2-2, with 12 nucleotides matching TRBD2. In germline, CDR1 is SGHVS, CDR2 FNYEAQ. This CDR3 region has 16 residues. The V segment lost 5 bases and the J segment 5 bases; nucleotides outside the gene matches: 6. CDR3 residues: CASSLSSGRATGELFF. The CDR3 coding sequence is TGTGCCAGCAGCCTATCTAGCGGGAGGGCTACCGGGGAGCTGTTTTTT. Drawing the rest from reference TRBV7-6 and TRBJ2-2, the complete variable domain is GAGVSQSPRYKVTKRGQDVALRCDPISGHVSLYWYRQALGQGPEFLTYFNYEAQQDKSGLPNDRFSAERPEGSISTLTIQRTEQRDSAMYRCASSLSSGRATGELFFGEGSRLTVL.

As regards this clone: This is likely a read error, given that the CDR3 carries no conserved phenylalanine or tryptophan at its end. No DNA is shown, since the ends of the CDR3 on it are uncertain; the CDR3 is the one TCRdb lists. The chain combines TRBV18 with TRBJ1-2. In germline, CDR1 is KGHSH, CDR2 LQKENI. The CDR3 adds up to 13 amino acids, both ends counted. CDR3 protein: CASSPEEDFPLEV.

The rearrangement uses TRBV6-5 and TRBJ1-5; no firm D call. Germline CDR1 and CDR2: MNHEY and SVGAGI. CDR3 length: 12 residues. V shed 6 bases and J shed 7 bases, with 10 bases lying between them. The CDR3 coding sequence is TGTGCCAGCAGCATACAACGGCAGCCCCAGCATTTT. Its protein is CASSIQRQPQHF.

The chain links TRBV5-1 to TRBJ1-4; tentative D call: TRBD1 (6 bases). The CDR3 spans 15 residues. V was pared by 4 bases and J by 5 bases, with 15 bases between. Per the germline V gene, CDR1 is SGHRS and CDR2 is YFSETQ. The CDR3 is CASSASGTNNEKLFF. The CDR3, as DNA: TGCGCCAGCAGCGCATCCGGGACAAACAATGAAAAACTGTTTTTT.

This clone showed up just a few times. V is TRBV18 and J is TRBJ1-1, with 9 nucleotides matching TRBD1. This CDR3 is built from 15 residues. J gave up 3 bases and V 6 bases, and 8 bases lay outside the gene matches. Germline V lookup: CDR1 KGHSH, CDR2 LQKENI. This CDR3 reads CASSPGTGYYTEAFF. The CDR3 nucleotides read TGTGCCAGCTCCCCCGGGACAGGGTACTACACTGAAGCTTTCTTT.

In this sample, this clone turned up a few times. The gene calls are TRBV2 and TRBJ1-1; 7 bases agree with TRBD1. The CDR3 is 13 residues long. In germline, CDR1 is SNHLY, CDR2 FYNNEI. Trimming cost V 6 bases and J 0 bases; bases outside gene matches: 1. CDR3 nucleotide sequence: TGTGCCAGCAGGGGACAGCTGAACACTGAAGCTTTCTTT. Protein: CASRGQLNTEAFF.

This chain joins TRBV7-2 and TRBJ1-5; D ambiguous. Germline V lookup: CDR1 SGHTA, CDR2 FQGNSA. CDR3 size: 16 residues. V was cut by 0 bases and J by 1 base, with 10 bases left in between. In nucleotides, the CDR3 is TGTGCCAGCAGCTTAGCTAACAGCCCGAGCAATCAGCCCCAGCATTTT. It translates to CASSLANSPSNQPQHF.